These T cell receptor beta chains were read from a single sample in a study of cytomegalovirus exposure and HLA in healthy donors. Some clones are missing from TCRdb's copy, which holds only in-frame ones; the method was immunoSEQ multiplex PCR. This listing includes 95,000 to 150,000 clones. What was sequenced was PBMCs. These receptors were collected from a man aged 18 to 29 in good health and CMV-seronegative. Each CDR3 is given without its conserved first and last residue.

v_call | cdr3_aa
TRBV6-1 | ASSATGLVNTGELF
TRBV28 | ASIGYGTSGRYEQF
TRBV11-2 | ASSLSRGDNEQF
TRBV2 | ASVKGLAGGTQETQY
TRBV6-5 | ASRRSSGEGSPLH
TRBV9 | ASSAQGGDRVYEQY
TRBV5-1 | ASSLQGVNTGELF
TRBV4-2 | ASSQAINQPQH
TRBV29-1 | SVAPGVSTEAF
TRBV27 | ASSSDTTYEQY
TRBV28 | ASSLFGGGNTYEQY
TRBV7-7 | ASSLDRTDTQY
TRBV6-5 | ASSTTGGGELF
TRBV9 | ASSVEPSGNNEQF
TRBV4-1 | ASSNTGHSGANVLT
TRBV6-5 | ASSLDGRGLYEQY
TRBV15 | ATSRFGQGYNEQF